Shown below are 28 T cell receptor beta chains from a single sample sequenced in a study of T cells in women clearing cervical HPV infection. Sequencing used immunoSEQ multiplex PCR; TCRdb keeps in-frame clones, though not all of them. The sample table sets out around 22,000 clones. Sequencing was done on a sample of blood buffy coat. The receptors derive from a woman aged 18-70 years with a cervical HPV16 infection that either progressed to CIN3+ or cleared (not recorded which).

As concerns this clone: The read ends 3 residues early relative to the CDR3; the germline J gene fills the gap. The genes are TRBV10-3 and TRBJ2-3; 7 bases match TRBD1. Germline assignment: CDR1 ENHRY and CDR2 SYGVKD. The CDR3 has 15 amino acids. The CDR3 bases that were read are TGTGCCATCAGAGACCCAGGACAGGACAATCAGCCG. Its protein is CAIRDPGQDNQP. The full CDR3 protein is CAIRDPGQDNQPQYF.

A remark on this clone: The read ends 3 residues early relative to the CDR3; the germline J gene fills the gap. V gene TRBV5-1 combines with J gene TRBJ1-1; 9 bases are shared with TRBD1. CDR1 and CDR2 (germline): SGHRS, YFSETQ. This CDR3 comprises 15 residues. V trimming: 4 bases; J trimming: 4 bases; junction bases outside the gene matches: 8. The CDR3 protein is CASSVGDRDSTEAFF. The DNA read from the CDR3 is TGCGCCAGCAGCGTCGGGGACAGGGACAGCACTGAA.

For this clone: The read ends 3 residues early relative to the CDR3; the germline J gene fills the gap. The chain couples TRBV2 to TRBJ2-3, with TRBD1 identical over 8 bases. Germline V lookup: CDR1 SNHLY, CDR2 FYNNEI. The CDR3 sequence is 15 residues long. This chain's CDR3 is CASQSLFAGQETQYF. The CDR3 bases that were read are TGTGCCAGCCAAAGCCTCTTTGCGGGACAGGAGACG.

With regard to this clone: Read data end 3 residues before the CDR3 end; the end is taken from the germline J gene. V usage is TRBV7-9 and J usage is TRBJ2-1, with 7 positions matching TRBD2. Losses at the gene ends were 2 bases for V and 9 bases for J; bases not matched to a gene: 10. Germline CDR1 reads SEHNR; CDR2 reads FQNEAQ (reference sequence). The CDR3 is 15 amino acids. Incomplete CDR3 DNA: TGTGCCAGCAGCTTAAGCGGGAACTTAGTCAGTGAG. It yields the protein CASSLSGNLVSE. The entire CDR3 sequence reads CASSLSGNLVSEQFF.

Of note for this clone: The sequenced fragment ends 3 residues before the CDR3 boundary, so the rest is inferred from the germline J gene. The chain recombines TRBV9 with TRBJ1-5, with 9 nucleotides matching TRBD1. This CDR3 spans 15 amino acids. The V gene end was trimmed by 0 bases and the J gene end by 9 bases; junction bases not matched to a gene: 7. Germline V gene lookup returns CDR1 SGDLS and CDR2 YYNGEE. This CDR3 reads CASSVVGQGRRPQHF. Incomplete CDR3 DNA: TGTGCCAGCAGCGTAGTGGGACAGGGCCGGAGGCCC.

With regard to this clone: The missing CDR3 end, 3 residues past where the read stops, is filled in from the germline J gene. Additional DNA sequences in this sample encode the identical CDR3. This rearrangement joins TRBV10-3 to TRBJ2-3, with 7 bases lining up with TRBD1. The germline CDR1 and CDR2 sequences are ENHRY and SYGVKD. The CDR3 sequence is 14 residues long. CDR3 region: CAIGTGDSNQPQYF. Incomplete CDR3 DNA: TGTGCCATCGGAACAGGGGATAGCAATCAGCCG.

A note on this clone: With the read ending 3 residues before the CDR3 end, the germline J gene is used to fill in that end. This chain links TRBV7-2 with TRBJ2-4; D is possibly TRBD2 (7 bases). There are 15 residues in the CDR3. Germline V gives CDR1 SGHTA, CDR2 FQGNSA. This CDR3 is CASSSTLAGEGGQYF. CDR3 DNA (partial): TGTGCCAGCAGCTCCACTCTCGCAGGGGAGGGTGGT.

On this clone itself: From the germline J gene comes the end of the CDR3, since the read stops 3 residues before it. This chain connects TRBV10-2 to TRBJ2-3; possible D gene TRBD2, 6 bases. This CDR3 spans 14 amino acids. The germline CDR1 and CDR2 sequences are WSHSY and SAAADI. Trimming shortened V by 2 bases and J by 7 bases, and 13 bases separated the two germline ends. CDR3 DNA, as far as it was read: TGCGCCAGCAGTGAGAACCCGGCGGGAAATACG. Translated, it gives CASSENPAGNT. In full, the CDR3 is CASSENPAGNTQYF.

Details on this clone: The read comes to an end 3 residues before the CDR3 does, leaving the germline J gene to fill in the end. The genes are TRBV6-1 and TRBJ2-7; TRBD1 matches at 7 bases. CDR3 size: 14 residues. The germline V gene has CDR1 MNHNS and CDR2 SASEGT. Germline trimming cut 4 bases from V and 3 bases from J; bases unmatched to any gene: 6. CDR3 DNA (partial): TGTGCCAGCAGTGCGACAGGGAACAGCTACGAG. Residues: CASSATGNSYE. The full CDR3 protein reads CASSATGNSYEQYF.

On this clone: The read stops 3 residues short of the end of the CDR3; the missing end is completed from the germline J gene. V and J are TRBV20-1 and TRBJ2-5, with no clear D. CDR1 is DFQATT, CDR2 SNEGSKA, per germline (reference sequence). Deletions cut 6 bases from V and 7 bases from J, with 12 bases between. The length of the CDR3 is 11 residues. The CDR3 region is CSAPTYGTQYF. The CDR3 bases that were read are TGCAGTGCCCCTACTTACGGGACC.

The part of the CDR3 DNA that was read is TGCGCCAGCAGCCAACCCCTAGCGGGGGGGCCAAATGAG. Translated: CASSQPLAGGPNE. The complete CDR3 reads CASSQPLAGGPNEQFF. J is TRBJ2-1 and V is TRBV4-1; 12 bases are shared with TRBD2. The CDR3 end falls 3 residues outside the read, so it is completed with the germline J gene. The V segment lost 2 bases and the J segment 7 bases; nucleotides outside the gene matches: 6. The CDR3 spans 16 residues. The germline V gene has CDR1 MGHRA and CDR2 YSYEKL.

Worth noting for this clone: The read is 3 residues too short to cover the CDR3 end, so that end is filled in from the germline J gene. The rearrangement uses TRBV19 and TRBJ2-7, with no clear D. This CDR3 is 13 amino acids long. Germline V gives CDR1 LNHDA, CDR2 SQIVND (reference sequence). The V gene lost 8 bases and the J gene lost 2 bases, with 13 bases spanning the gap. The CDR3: CASVESGTYEQYF. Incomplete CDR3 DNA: TGTGCCAGTGTAGAGTCAGGAACCTACGAG.

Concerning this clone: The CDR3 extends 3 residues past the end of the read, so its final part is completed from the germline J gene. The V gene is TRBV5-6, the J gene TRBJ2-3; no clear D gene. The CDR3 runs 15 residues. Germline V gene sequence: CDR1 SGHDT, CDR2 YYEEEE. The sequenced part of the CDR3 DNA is TGTGCCAGCAGCTTGCGGTTGCGGTTAAAAGAGACG. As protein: CASSLRLRLKET. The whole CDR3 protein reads CASSLRLRLKETQYF.

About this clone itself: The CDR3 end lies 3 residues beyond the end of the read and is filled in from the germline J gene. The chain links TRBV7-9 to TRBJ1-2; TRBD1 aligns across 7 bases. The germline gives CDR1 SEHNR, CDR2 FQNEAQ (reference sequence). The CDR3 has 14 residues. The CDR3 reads CASSWTSGTDTYTF. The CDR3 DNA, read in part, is TGTGCCAGCAGCTGGACTAGCGGGACAGATACC.

Incomplete CDR3 DNA: TGCGCCAGCAGCTACGGACAGGGTGGT. This encodes CASSYGQGG. In full, the CDR3 is CASSYGQGGQYF. The V and J genes are TRBV5-1 and TRBJ2-4; 8 nucleotides match TRBD1. Read sequence stops 3 residues before the CDR3 end, and the germline J gene provides the missing end. The CDR3 spans 12 residues. CDR1 is SGHRS, CDR2 YFSETQ, per germline.

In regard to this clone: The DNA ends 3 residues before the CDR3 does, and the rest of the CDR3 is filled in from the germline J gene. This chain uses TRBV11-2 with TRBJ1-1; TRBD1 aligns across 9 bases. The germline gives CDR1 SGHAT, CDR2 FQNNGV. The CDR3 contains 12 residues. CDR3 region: CASSWTGEEAFF. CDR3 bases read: TGTGCCAGCAGCTGGACAGGGGAAGAA.

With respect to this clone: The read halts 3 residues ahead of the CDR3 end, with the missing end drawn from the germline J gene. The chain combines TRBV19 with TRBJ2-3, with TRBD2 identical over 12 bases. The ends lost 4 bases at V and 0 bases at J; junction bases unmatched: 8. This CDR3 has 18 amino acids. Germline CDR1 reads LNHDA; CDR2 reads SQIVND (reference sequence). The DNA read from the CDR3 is TGTGCCAGTAGTACAGGCCGGGGGACTAGCGGGAGCACAGATACG. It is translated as CASSTGRGTSGSTDT. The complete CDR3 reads CASSTGRGTSGSTDTQYF.

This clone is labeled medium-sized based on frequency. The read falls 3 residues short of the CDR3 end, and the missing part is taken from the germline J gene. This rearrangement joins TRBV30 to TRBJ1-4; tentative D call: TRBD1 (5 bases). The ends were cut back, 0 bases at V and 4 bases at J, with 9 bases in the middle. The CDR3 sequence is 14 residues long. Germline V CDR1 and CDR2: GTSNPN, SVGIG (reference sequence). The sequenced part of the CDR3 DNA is TGTGCCTGGAGTGTACTACAGGATAATGAAAAA. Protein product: CAWSVLQDNEK. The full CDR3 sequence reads CAWSVLQDNEKLFF.

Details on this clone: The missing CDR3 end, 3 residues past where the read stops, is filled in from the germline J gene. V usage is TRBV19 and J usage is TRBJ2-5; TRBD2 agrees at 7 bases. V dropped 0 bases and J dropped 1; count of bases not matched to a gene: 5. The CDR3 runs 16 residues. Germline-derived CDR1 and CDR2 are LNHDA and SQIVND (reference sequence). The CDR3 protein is CASSIDGRGSQETQYF. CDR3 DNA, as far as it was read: TGTGCCAGTAGTATAGATGGGAGGGGATCCCAAGAGACC.

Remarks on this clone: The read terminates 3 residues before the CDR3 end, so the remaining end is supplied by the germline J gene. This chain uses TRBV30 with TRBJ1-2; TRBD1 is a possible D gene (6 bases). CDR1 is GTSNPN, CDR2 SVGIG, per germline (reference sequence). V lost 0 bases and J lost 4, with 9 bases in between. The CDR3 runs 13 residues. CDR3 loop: CAWSVQGSYGYTF. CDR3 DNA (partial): TGTGCCTGGAGTGTACAGGGCTCCTATGGC. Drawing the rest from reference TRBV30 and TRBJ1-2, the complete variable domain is SQTIHQWPATLVQPVGSPLSLECTVEGTSNPNLYWYRQAAGRGLQLLFYSVGIGQISSEVPQNLSASRPQDRQFILSSKKLLLSDSGFYLCAWSVQGSYGYTFGSGTRLTVV.

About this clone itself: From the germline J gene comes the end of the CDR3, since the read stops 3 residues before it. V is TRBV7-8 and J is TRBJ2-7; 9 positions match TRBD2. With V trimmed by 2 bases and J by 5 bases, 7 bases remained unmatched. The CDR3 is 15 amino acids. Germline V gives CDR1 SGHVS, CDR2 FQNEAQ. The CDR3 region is CASSLRGGGANEQYF. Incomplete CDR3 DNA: TGTGCCAGCAGCTTAAGGGGCGGGGGGGCAAACGAG.

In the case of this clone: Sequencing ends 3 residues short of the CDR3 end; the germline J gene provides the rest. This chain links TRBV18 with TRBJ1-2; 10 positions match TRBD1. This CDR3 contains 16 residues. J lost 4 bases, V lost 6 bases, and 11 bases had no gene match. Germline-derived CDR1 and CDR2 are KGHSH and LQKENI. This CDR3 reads CASSKGRDRGVYGYTF. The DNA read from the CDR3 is TGTGCCAGCTCCAAAGGACGGGACAGGGGTGTCTATGGC.

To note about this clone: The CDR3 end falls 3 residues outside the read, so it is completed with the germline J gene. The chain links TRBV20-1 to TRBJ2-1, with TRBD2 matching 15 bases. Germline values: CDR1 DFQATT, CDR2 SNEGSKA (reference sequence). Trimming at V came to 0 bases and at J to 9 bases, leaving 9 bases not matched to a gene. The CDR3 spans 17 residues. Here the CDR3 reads CSARDGLLGLAGGEQFF. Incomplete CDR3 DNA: TGCAGTGCTAGAGATGGACTATTGGGACTAGCGGGAGGTGAG.

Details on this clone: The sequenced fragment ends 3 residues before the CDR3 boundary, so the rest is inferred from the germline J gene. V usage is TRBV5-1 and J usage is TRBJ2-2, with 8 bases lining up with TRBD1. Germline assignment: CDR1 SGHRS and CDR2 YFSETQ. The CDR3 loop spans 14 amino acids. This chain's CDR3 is CASSLTRGRSPLFF. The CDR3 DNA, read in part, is TGCGCCAGCAGCTTGACCAGGGGGCGATCACCG.

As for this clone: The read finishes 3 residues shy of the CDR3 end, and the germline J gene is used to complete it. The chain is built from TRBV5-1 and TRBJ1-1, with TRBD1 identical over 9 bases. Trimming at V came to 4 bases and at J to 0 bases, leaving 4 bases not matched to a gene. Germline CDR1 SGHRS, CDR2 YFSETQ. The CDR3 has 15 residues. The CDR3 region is CASSGTGRMNTEAFF. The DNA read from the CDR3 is TGCGCCAGCAGCGGGACAGGGCGGATGAACACTGAA.

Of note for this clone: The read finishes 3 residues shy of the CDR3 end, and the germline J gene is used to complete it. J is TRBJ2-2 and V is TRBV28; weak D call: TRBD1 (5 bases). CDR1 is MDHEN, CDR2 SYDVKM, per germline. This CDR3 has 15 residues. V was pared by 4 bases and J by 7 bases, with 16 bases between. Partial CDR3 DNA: TGTGCCAGCAGTTCCGCTAGTACAGGCGGCGGGGAG. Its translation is CASSSASTGGGE. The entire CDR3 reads CASSSASTGGGELFF.

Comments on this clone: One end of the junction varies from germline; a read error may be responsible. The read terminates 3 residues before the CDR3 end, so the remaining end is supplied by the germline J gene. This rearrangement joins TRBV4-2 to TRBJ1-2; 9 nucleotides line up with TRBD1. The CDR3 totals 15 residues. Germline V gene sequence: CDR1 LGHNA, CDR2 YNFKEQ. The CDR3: CASSQSSQGAHGYTF. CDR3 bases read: TGCGCCAGCAGCCAATCGTCACAGGGGGCGCATGGC.

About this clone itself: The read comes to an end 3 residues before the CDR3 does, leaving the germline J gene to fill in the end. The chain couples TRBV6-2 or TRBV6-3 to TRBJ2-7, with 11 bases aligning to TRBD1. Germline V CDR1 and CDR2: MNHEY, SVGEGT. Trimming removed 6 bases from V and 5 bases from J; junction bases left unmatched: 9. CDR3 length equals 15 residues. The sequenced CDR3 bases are TGTGCCAGCAGAAAACGGGACAGGGGGTCCCACGAG. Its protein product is CASRKRDRGSHE. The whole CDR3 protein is CASRKRDRGSHEQYF.